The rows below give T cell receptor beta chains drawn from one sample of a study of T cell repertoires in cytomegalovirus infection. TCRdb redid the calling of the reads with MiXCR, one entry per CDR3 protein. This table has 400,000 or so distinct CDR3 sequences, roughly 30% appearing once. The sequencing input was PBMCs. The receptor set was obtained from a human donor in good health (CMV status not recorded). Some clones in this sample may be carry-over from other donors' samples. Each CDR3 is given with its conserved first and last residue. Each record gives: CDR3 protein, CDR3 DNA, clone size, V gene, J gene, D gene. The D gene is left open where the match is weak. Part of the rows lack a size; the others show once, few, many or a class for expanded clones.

cdr3_aa: CAISQDISGNTIYF; cdr3_nt: TGTGCCATCTCCCAGGACATCTCTGGAAACACCATATATTTT; clone_size: few; v_call: TRBV10-3; j_call: TRBJ1-3; d_call: NA
cdr3_aa: CASTWGSFNEQFF; cdr3_nt: TGTGCCAGCACCTGGGGAAGTTTCAATGAGCAGTTCTTC; clone_size: NA; v_call: TRBV5-5; j_call: TRBJ2-1; d_call: NA
cdr3_aa: CASTPGQSFYEQYF; cdr3_nt: TGTGCCAGCACCCCCGGACAGTCGTTTTACGAGCAGTACTTC; clone_size: few; v_call: TRBV6-2/TRBV6-3; j_call: TRBJ2-7; d_call: NA
cdr3_aa: CASSLSVAAGEAFF; cdr3_nt: TGTGCCAGCAGCTTATCCGTGGCCGCAGGGGAAGCTTTCTTT; clone_size: few; v_call: TRBV7-8; j_call: TRBJ1-1; d_call: NA
cdr3_aa: CASSVGLARETQYF; cdr3_nt: TGTGCCAGCAGCGTAGGACTAGCGAGGGAGACCCAGTACTTC; clone_size: NA; v_call: TRBV7-6; j_call: TRBJ2-5; d_call: TRBD2
cdr3_aa: CASSLVGTGGAVNIQYF; cdr3_nt: TGTGCCAGCAGCTTAGTAGGGACAGGGGGCGCGGTCAACATTCAGTACTTC; clone_size: many; v_call: TRBV7-2; j_call: TRBJ2-4; d_call: TRBD1
cdr3_aa: CASSFSGLAGGLAKNIQYF; cdr3_nt: TGTGCCAGCAGCTTCTCGGGACTAGCGGGTGGGTTAGCCAAAAACATTCAGTACTTC; clone_size: few; v_call: TRBV7-2; j_call: TRBJ2-4; d_call: TRBD2
cdr3_aa: CAWKGGRIGYTF; cdr3_nt: TGTGCCTGGAAAGGGGGCAGGATTGGCTACACCTTC; clone_size: few; v_call: TRBV30; j_call: TRBJ1-2; d_call: TRBD1
cdr3_aa: CAIGNTGELFF; cdr3_nt: TGTGCCATTGGTAACACCGGGGAGCTGTTTTTT; clone_size: many; v_call: TRBV11-2; j_call: TRBJ2-2; d_call: NA
cdr3_aa: CSVAHRVSSYEQYF; cdr3_nt: TGCAGCGTTGCCCACAGAGTGAGCTCCTACGAGCAGTACTTC; clone_size: NA; v_call: TRBV29-1; j_call: TRBJ2-7; d_call: NA
cdr3_aa: CASSEEGFCTEAFF; cdr3_nt: TGTGCCAGCAGTGAAGAGGGTTTTTGCACTGAAGCTTTCTTT; clone_size: NA; v_call: TRBV2; j_call: TRBJ1-1; d_call: NA
cdr3_aa: CASSVTGGNSGANVLTF; cdr3_nt: TGTGCCAGCAGTGTTACAGGGGGAAACTCTGGGGCCAACGTCCTGACTTTC; clone_size: many; v_call: TRBV2; j_call: TRBJ2-6; d_call: TRBD1